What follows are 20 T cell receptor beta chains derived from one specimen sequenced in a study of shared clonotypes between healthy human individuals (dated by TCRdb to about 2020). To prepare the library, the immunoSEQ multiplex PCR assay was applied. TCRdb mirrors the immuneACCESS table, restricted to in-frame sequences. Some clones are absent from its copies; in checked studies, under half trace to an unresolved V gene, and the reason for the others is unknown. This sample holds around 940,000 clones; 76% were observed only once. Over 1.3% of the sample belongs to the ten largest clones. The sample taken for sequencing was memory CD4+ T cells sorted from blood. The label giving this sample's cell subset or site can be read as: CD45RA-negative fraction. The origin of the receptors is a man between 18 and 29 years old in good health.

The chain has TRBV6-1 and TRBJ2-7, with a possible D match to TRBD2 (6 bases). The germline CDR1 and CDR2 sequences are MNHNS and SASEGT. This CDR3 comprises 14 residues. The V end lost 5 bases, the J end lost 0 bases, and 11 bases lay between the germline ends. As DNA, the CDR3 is TGTGCCAGCAGTAGGGGCGGGAACTCCTACGAGCAGTACTTC. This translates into CASSRGGNSYEQYF.

In DNA, the CDR3 is TGCGCCAGCAGCCAAACAGGGATCCCTTCTACGAGCTATGGCTACACCTTC. It encodes CASSQTGIPSTSYGYTF. This chain uses TRBV5-1 with TRBJ1-2; possible D gene TRBD1, 6 bases. Between the trimmed V and J ends, which lost 4 bases and 4 bases, there was a span of 23 bases. Germline V gene data show CDR1 as SGHRS and CDR2 as YFSETQ. The CDR3 loop spans 17 amino acids.

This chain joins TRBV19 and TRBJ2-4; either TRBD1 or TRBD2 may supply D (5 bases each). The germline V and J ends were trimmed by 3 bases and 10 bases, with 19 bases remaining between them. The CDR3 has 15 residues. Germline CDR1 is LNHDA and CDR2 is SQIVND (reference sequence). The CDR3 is CASSIAGRELHIQYF. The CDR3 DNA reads TGTGCCAGTAGTATTGCGGGCAGGGAGCTCCATATTCAGTACTTC.

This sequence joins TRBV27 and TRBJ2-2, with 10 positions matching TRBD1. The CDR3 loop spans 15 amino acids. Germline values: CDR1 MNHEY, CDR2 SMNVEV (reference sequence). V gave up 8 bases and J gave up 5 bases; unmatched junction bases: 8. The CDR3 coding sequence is TGTGCCAGCGGGCGACAGGGGGCTAGGACCGGGGAGCTGTTTTTT. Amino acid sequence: CASGRQGARTGELFF.

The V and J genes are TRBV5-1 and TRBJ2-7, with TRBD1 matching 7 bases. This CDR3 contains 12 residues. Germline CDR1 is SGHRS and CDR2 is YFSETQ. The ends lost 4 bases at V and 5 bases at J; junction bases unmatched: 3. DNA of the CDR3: TGCGCCAGCAGCCCGACAGGGCACGAGCAGTACTTC. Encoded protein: CASSPTGHEQYF.

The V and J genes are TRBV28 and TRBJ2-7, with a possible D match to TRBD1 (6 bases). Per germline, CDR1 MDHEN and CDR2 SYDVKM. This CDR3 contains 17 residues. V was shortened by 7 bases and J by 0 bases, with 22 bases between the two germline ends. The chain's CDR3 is CASTIGGEQGLSYEQYF. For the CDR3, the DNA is TGTGCCAGCACCATTGGGGGAGAACAGGGTCTCTCCTACGAGCAGTACTTC. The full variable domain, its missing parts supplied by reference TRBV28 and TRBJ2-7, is DVKVTQSSRYLVKRTGEKVFLECVQDMDHENMFWYRQDPGLGLRLIYFSYDVKMKEKGDIPEGYSVSREKKERFSLILESASTNQTSMYLCASTIGGEQGLSYEQYFGPGTRLTVT.

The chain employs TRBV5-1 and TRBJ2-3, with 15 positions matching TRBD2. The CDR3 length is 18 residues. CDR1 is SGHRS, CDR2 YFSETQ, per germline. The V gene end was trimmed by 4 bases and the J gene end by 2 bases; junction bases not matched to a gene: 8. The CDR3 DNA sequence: TGCGCCAGCAGCCGGACTAGCGGGAGGGCCTGGAACACAGATACGCAGTATTTT. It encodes CASSRTSGRAWNTDTQYF.

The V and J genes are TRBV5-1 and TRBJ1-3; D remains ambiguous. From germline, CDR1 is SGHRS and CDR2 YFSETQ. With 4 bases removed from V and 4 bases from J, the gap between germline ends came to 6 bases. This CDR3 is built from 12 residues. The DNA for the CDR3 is TGCGCCAGCAGCCCCACCGGAAACACCATATATTTT. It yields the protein CASSPTGNTIYF. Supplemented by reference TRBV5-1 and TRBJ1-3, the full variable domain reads KAGVTQTPRYLIKTRGQQVTLSCSPISGHRSVSWYQQTPGQGLQFLFEYFSETQRNKGNFPGRFSGRQFSNSRSEMNVSTLELGDSALYLCASSPTGNTIYFGEGSWLTVV.

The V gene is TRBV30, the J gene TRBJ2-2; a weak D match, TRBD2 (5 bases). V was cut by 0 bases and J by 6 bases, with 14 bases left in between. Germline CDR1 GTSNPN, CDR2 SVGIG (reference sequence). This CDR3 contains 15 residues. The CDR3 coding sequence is TGTGCCTGGAGTGTGTCCCGGCGGGTTCCCGGGGAGCTGTTTTTT. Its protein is CAWSVSRRVPGELFF.

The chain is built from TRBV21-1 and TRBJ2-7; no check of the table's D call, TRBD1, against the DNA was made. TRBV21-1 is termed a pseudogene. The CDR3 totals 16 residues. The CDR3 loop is CARRGTGDLRAYEQYF. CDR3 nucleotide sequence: TGTGCCCGGAGGGGGACAGGGGATCTTCGTGCCTACGAGCAGTACTTC.

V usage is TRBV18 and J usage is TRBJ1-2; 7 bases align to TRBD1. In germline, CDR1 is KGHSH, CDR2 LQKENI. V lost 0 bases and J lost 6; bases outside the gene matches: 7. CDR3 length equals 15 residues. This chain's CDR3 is CASSPPERGPNGYTF. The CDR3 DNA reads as TGTGCCAGCTCACCACCAGAAAGGGGGCCGAATGGCTACACCTTC.

The CDR3, as DNA: TGTGCCACCAGCGAGGAGGCCACGGGCTACACCTTC. Translation: CATSEEATGYTF. This chain links TRBV15 with TRBJ1-2; D not resolved. Germline V gene data show CDR1 as LNHNV and CDR2 as YYDKDF (reference sequence). CDR3 length: 12 amino acids. The ends were cut back, 5 bases at V and 8 bases at J, with 12 bases in the middle.

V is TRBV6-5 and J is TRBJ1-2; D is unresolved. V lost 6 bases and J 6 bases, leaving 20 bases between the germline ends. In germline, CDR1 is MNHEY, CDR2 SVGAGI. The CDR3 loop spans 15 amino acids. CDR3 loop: CASRTWGGRSDGYTF. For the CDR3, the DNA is TGTGCCAGCAGGACCTGGGGAGGGAGGAGTGATGGCTACACCTTC.

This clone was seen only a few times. CDR3 in amino acids: CAWNAGSKSTEAFF. The DNA for the CDR3 is TGTGCCTGGAATGCAGGGTCGAAGTCCACTGAAGCTTTCTTT. The chain links TRBV30 to TRBJ1-1, with TRBD1 as a possible D gene (5 bases). CDR1 GTSNPN and CDR2 SVGIG come from the germline V gene (reference sequence). V gave up 4 bases and J gave up 4 bases, with 16 bases separating them. The CDR3 sequence is 14 residues long.

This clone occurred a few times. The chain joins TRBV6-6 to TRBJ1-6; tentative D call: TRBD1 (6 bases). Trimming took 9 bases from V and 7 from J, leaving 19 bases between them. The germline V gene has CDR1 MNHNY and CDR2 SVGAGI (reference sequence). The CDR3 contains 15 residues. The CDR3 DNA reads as TGTGCCAGTTCCCACTCTGGACAGATCAATTCACCCCTCCACTTT. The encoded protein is CASSHSGQINSPLHF.

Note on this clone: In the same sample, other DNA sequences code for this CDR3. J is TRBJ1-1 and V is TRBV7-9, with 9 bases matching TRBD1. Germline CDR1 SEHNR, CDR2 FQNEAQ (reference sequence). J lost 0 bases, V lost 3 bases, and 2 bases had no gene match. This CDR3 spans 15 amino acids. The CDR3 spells CASSLGTGMNTEAFF. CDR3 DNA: TGTGCCAGCAGCTTGGGGACAGGGATGAACACTGAAGCTTTCTTT.

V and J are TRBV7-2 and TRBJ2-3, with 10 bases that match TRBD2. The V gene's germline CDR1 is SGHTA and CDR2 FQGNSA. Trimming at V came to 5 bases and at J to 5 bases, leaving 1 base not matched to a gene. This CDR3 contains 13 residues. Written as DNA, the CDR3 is TGTGCCAGCAGCGAGCGGGGGGGAGATACGCAGTATTTT. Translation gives CASSERGGDTQYF. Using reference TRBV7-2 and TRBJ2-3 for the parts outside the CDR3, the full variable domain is GAGVSQSPSNKVTEKGKDVELRCDPISGHTALYWYRQSLGQGLEFLIYFQGNSAPDKSGLPSDRFSAERTGGSVSTLTIQRTQQEDSAVYLCASSERGGDTQYFGPGTRLTVL.

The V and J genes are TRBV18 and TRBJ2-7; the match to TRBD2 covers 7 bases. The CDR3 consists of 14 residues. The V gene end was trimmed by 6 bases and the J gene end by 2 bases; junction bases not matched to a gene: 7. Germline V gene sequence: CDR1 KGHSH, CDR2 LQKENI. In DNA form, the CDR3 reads TGTGCCAGCTCGACTAGCCACTTACCCTACGAGCAGTACTTC. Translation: CASSTSHLPYEQYF.

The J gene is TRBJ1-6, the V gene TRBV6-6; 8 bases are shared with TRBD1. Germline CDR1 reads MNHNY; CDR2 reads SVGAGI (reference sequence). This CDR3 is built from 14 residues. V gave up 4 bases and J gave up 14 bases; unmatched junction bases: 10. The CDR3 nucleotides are TGTGCCAGCAGTTTCACAGGGGGGACATCGGCCCTCCACTTT. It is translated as CASSFTGGTSALHF.

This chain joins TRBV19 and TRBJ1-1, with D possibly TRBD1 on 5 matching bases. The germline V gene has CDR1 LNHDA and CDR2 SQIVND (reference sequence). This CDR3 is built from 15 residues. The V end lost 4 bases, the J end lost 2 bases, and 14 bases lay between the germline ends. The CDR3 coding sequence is TGTGCCAGTAGTAGAGGGACGTACTTCAACACTGAAGCTTTCTTT. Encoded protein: CASSRGTYFNTEAFF.